A single sample gave rise to the 24 T cell receptor beta chains below, sequenced in a study of Ad26.COV2.S vaccination and SARS-CoV-2 variants. Treatment noted: some 20 received Ad26.COV2.S at low or high dose, single or two shots; about 5 received placebo; per-sample allocation not given. On day 63 after the first injection, vaccine and placebo recipients gave samples. This table comes from immunoSEQ multiplex PCR, and its TCRdb copy is limited to in-frame clones, with some not included. The sample holds about 680,000 clones, about 89% seen once. The input for sequencing was peripheral blood, taken in a trial of Ad26.COV2.S vaccine versus placebo. Receptors originate from a person aged 18-60 years who received the Ad26.COV2.S COVID-19 vaccine or a placebo.

This clone was observed once. This sequence joins TRBV20-1 and TRBJ1-3, with D unclear. V gave up 3 bases and J gave up 3 bases, with 15 bases separating them. The CDR3 runs to 15 residues. Germline V gene lookup returns CDR1 DFQATT and CDR2 SNEGSKA (reference sequence). CDR3 amino acids: CSASAGTGRGNTIYF. CDR3 nucleotides: TGCAGTGCTAGTGCAGGCACTGGCCGTGGAAACACCATATATTTT.

The genes are TRBV19 and TRBJ2-1, with a tentative D call TRBD2 (7 bases). Germline V gene lookup returns CDR1 LNHDA and CDR2 SQIVND (reference sequence). The CDR3 consists of 14 residues. Trimming pared 2 bases from V and 7 bases from J, leaving 12 bases between. DNA of the CDR3: TGTGCCAGTAGTATATGGGGGGGCCGGAATGAGCAGTTCTTC. Amino acids: CASSIWGGRNEQFF.

In this sample, this clone turned up a few times. The chain combines TRBV15 with TRBJ2-1, with TRBD2 identical over 13 bases. This CDR3 has 20 residues. V trimming: 0 bases; J trimming: 8 bases; junction bases outside the gene matches: 16. The germline V gene encodes CDR1 LNHNV and CDR2 YYDKDF (reference sequence). The CDR3 here is CATSRDPGLAGVLGVDEQFF. For the CDR3, the DNA is TGTGCCACCAGCAGAGATCCCGGACTAGCGGGAGTATTAGGGGTCGATGAGCAGTTCTTC.

CDR3 amino acids: CAPSGGRGETQYF. In nucleotides, the CDR3 is TGTGCCCCCTCGGGGGGGCGGGGAGAGACCCAGTACTTC. The chain couples TRBV12-3 or TRBV12-4 to TRBJ2-5; 8 nucleotides agree with TRBD2. The junction had 9 bases not matched to a gene; V was cut back by 11 bases and J by 4 bases. The length of the CDR3 is 13 residues.

The V call is TRBV25-1, the J call TRBJ2-3; 9 nucleotides agree with TRBD2. The CDR3 loop spans 15 amino acids. CDR1 is MGHDK, CDR2 SYGVNS, per germline. V shed 3 bases and J 3 bases; nucleotides not matched to a gene: 4. The CDR3 sequence: CASSEGGRVTDTQYF. The CDR3 DNA reads TGTGCCAGCAGTGAGGGCGGGAGGGTAACAGATACGCAGTATTTT.

This clone appeared once. The J gene is TRBJ1-4, the V gene TRBV7-8; a weak D match, TRBD1 (5 bases). V dropped 1 base and J dropped 7 bases, with 16 bases sitting between them. CDR1 is SGHVS, CDR2 FQNEAQ, per germline. The length of the CDR3 is 16 residues. The CDR3 sequence is CASSLVGAGDGEKLFF. For the CDR3, the DNA is TGTGCCAGCAGCTTAGTTGGGGCGGGAGACGGTGAAAAACTGTTTTTT.

This rearrangement joins TRBV2 to TRBJ1-6; the D is unclear. This CDR3 is 14 amino acids long. V lost 4 bases to trimming and J lost 7 bases, with 11 bases between them. The V gene's germline CDR1 is SNHLY and CDR2 FYNNEI. In nucleotides, the CDR3 is TGTGCCAGCAGTGTAGACTGGTGGAATTCACCCCTCCACTTT. Amino acid sequence: CASSVDWWNSPLHF.

This chain connects TRBV7-3 to TRBJ2-7, with 8 bases aligning to TRBD2. The CDR3 totals 13 residues. Germline assignment: CDR1 SGHTA and CDR2 FQGTGA. J lost 4 bases, V lost 5 bases, and 4 bases had no gene match. The CDR3 sequence is CASSLSGGYEQYF. DNA for the CDR3: TGTGCCAGCAGCCTTTCGGGGGGGTACGAGCAGTACTTC.

This chain uses TRBV9 with TRBJ1-6; maybe TRBD1 (5 bases). CDR1 is SGDLS, CDR2 YYNGEE, per germline. V lost 0 bases to trimming and J lost 5 bases, with 9 bases between them. This CDR3 is built from 15 residues. The CDR3: CASSVEGRDNSPLHF. DNA of the CDR3: TGTGCCAGCAGCGTAGAAGGCAGGGATAATTCACCCCTCCACTTT.

This sequence joins TRBV27 and TRBJ2-6; a possible D gene is TRBD1 (6 bases). This CDR3 spans 16 amino acids. V was pared by 3 bases and J by 2 bases, with 11 bases between. Germline values: CDR1 MNHEY, CDR2 SMNVEV (reference sequence). The CDR3 spells CASSFSGVAGANVLTF. For the CDR3, the DNA is TGTGCCAGCAGTTTTTCAGGGGTGGCTGGGGCCAACGTCCTGACTTTC.

This clone was counted between two and nine times. This sequence joins TRBV3-1 (or the pseudogene TRBV3-2) and TRBJ1-1; D is unresolved. The V end lost 0 bases, the J end lost 1 base, and 3 bases lay between the germline ends. This CDR3 is 13 amino acids long. Per germline, CDR1 LGHDT and CDR2 YNNKEL (reference sequence). The CDR3 DNA reads as TGTGCCAGCAGCCAAGACAGGAACACTGAAGCTTTCTTT. Protein: CASSQDRNTEAFF.

J is TRBJ2-3 and V is TRBV2, with TRBD2 matching over 10 bases. J lost 4 bases, V lost 7 bases, and 5 bases had no gene match. The CDR3 has 14 amino acids. Germline V gene sequence: CDR1 SNHLY, CDR2 FYNNEI. In DNA, the CDR3 is TGTGCCAGCAATCGAGCGGGGGGGTCAGATACGCAGTATTTT. The encoded protein is CASNRAGGSDTQYF.

The chain couples TRBV6-2 or TRBV6-3 to TRBJ2-2; TRBD2 matches at 7 bases. J lost 6 bases, V lost 4 bases, and 8 bases had no gene match. The CDR3 sequence is 15 residues long. From germline, CDR1 is MNHEY and CDR2 SVGEGT. The CDR3 loop reads CASSSTLGRAGELFF. DNA for the CDR3: TGTGCCAGCAGTTCAACCCTTGGGAGGGCCGGGGAGCTGTTTTTT.

Remarks on this clone: This same CDR3 is encoded by further DNA sequences in the sample. The chain carries TRBV5-6 and TRBJ1-6, with unresolved D. Germline CDR1 is SGHDT and CDR2 is YYEEEE. V was shortened by 1 base and J by 0 bases, with 8 bases between the two germline ends. This CDR3 has 16 residues. This CDR3 reads CASSLWVSSYNSPLHF. In DNA, the CDR3 is TGTGCCAGCAGCTTGTGGGTTAGCTCCTATAATTCACCCCTCCACTTT.

This chain connects TRBV9 to TRBJ2-1; 9 positions match TRBD2. The CDR3 covers 16 residues. CDR1 and CDR2 (germline): SGDLS, YYNGEE. The ends lost 0 bases at V and 5 bases at J; junction bases unmatched: 6. CDR3 in DNA: TGTGCCAGCAGCGTAGTGGGTAGCGGGGGAAACAATGAGCAGTTCTTC. Translation: CASSVVGSGGNNEQFF.

This chain's CDR3 is CATWGANTGELFF. CDR3 nucleotide sequence: TGTGCCACCTGGGGTGCGAACACCGGGGAGCTGTTTTTT. The V gene is TRBV6-5, the J gene TRBJ2-2; D gene unclear. Trimming removed 10 bases from V and 0 bases from J, with 9 bases in between. This CDR3 contains 13 residues. Germline values: CDR1 MNHEY, CDR2 SVGAGI.

The chain uses TRBV2 and TRBJ1-6, with D hard to call. With 3 bases removed from V and 2 bases from J, the gap between germline ends came to 5 bases. The CDR3 runs to 14 residues. Germline lookup yields CDR1 SNHLY and CDR2 FYNNEI. CDR3 loop: CASSEIPYNSPLHF. CDR3 nucleotides: TGTGCCAGCAGTGAGATCCCCTATAATTCACCCCTCCACTTT. Full variable domain (rest looked up from reference TRBV2 and TRBJ1-6): EPEVTQTPSHQVTQMGQEVILRCVPISNHLYFYWYRQILGQKVEFLVSFYNNEISEKSEIFDDQFSVERPDGSNFTLKIRSTKLEDSAMYFCASSEIPYNSPLHFGNGTRLTVT.

This chain joins TRBV5-1 and TRBJ2-7, with D perhaps matching TRBD2 (6 bases). Trimming removed 6 bases from V and 1 base from J, with 11 bases in between. The CDR3 extends over 13 amino acids. The germline gives CDR1 SGHRS, CDR2 YFSETQ. CDR3 nucleotides: TGCGCCAGCAAATTGGGGGGTTCCTACGAGCAGTACTTC. As protein: CASKLGGSYEQYF.

In DNA form, the CDR3 reads TGTGCCAGCAGCCTTCTAGCGGGAGGAGCCTACAATGAGCAGTTCTTC. Protein: CASSLLAGGAYNEQFF. The chain combines TRBV3-1 (or the pseudogene TRBV3-2) with TRBJ2-1; 11 bases are shared with TRBD2. This CDR3 comprises 16 residues. V lost 4 bases and J lost 2; bases outside the gene matches: 4. Germline V lookup: CDR1 LGHDT, CDR2 YNNKEL (reference sequence).

The chain has TRBV5-4 and TRBJ2-2; D not certain. The germline V gene has CDR1 SGHNT and CDR2 YYREEE (reference sequence). The CDR3 runs to 13 residues. V was cut by 4 bases and J by 6 bases, with 10 bases left in between. CDR3 region: CASSRGSPGELFF. The CDR3 region has the DNA TGTGCCAGCAGCCGAGGTAGCCCCGGGGAGCTGTTTTTT.

This clone showed up just once. The chain has TRBV4-2 and TRBJ1-1; no firm D call. The CDR3 extends over 14 amino acids. The V end was cut by 0 bases, the J end by 8 bases, with 13 bases between. Germline V gene data show CDR1 as LGHNA and CDR2 as YNFKEQ. This CDR3 reads CASSQDGIKGEAFF. As DNA, the CDR3 is TGTGCCAGCAGCCAAGATGGGATTAAAGGGGAAGCTTTCTTT.

This sequence joins TRBV6-5 and TRBJ1-6, with D possibly TRBD1 on 5 matching bases. V lost 2 bases to trimming and J lost 8 bases, with 13 bases between them. The CDR3 is 15 amino acids. Germline assignment: CDR1 MNHEY and CDR2 SVGAGI. CDR3 residues: CASSYGAVSYSPLHF. The CDR3 DNA follows: TGTGCCAGCAGTTACGGGGCGGTCTCGTATTCACCCCTCCACTTT.

This sequence joins TRBV20-1 and TRBJ1-3; D is unclear. This CDR3 spans 14 amino acids. CDR1 DFQATT and CDR2 SNEGSKA come from the germline V gene (reference sequence). V dropped 3 bases and J dropped 4 bases, with 13 bases sitting between them. The CDR3 loop is CSASRQLEGNTIYF. CDR3 DNA sequence: TGCAGTGCTAGTAGGCAGCTAGAAGGAAACACCATATATTTT.

The chain couples TRBV7-9 to TRBJ2-7, with D maybe TRBD1 (5 bases). The CDR3 spans 13 residues. Germline CDR1 reads SEHNR; CDR2 reads FQNEAQ (reference sequence). V lost 0 bases and J 5 bases, leaving 8 bases between the germline ends. The CDR3 DNA sequence: TGTGCCAGCAGCTTAGCGCCAGGGAACGAGCAGTACTTC. Protein product: CASSLAPGNEQYF.